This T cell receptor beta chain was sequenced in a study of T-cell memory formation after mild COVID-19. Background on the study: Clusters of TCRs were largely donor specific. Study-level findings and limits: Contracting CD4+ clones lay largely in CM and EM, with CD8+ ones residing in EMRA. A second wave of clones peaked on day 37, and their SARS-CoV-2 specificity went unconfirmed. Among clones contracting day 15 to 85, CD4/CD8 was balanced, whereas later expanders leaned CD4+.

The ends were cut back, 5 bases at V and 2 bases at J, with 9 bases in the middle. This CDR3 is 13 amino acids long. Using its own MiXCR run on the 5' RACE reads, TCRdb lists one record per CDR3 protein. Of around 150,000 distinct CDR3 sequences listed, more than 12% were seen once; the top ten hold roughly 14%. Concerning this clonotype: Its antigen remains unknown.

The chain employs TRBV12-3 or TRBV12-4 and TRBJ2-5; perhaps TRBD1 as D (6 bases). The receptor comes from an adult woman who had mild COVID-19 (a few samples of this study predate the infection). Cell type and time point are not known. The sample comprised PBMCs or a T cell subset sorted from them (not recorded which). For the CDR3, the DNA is TGTGCCAGCAGTGCCGGACAGCAAGAGACCCAGTACTTC. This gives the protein CASSAGQQETQYF.